The rows below give T cell receptor beta chains drawn from one sample of a study of T cell repertoires in cytomegalovirus infection. TCRdb re-analysed the reads in MiXCR, keeping a single row per CDR3 protein. The data contain roughly 320,000 distinct CDR3 sequences, 9.5% of them seen just once; the ten biggest clones take up around 4%. Sequences were obtained from PBMCs. Receptor source: a human donor in good health (CMV status not recorded). Some clones in this sample may be carry-over from other donors' samples. CDR3s include the opening cysteine and the closing phenylalanine or tryptophan. Fields, in order: V gene, clone size, J gene, D gene, CDR3 DNA, CDR3 protein. A D gene is named only where the DNA matches it firmly. Clone size is shown for a subset of rows, as once, few, many or a class of expanded clone.

>TRBV12-3/TRBV12-4|few|TRBJ2-4|TRBD2
TGTGCCAGCAGTTTAGGTGGACTAGCCGACATTCAGTACTTC
CASSLGGLADIQYF
>TRBV7-2|many|TRBJ2-6|.
TGTGCCAGCAGCTCTCGGCGGGGAGCTGGGGCCAACGTCCTGACTTTC
CASSSRRGAGANVLTF
>TRBV4-3|many|TRBJ1-6|.
TGCGCCAGCAGCCAAGGGTCCATCAATTCACCCCTCCACTTT
CASSQGSINSPLHF
>TRBV7-6|few|TRBJ2-5|TRBD2
TGTGCCAGCATCCCGAACGGCGGGAGAGCCCGAGAGACCCAGTACTTC
CASIPNGGRARETQYF
>TRBV20-1|.|TRBJ1-3|.
TGCAGTGCTAGAAATCCTTCTGGAAACACCATATATTTT
CSARNPSGNTIYF
>TRBV7-2|many|TRBJ2-1|.
TGTGCCAGCAGCTTAGGGGGGACTTCCCGTGGCTACAATGAGCAGTTCTTC
CASSLGGTSRGYNEQFF
>TRBV12-3/TRBV12-4|.|TRBJ2-3|.
TGTGCCAGCAGCCCCCGGTGGGGGCTGGACACAGATACGCAGTATTTT
CASSPRWGLDTDTQYF
>TRBV20-1|.|TRBJ2-5|.
TGCAGTGCTAGAGATCCGGGGCGATCACAAGAGACCCAGTACTTC
CSARDPGRSQETQYF
>TRBV6-2/TRBV6-3|.|TRBJ1-1|.
TGTGCCAGCAGTTACTTCTATAGTCCCGAAACGGGCGGAGTCACTGAAGCTTTCTTT
CASSYFYSPETGGVTEAFF
>TRBV5-1|few|TRBJ1-1|.
TGCGCCAGCAGTAAGACAGTCCCGAACACTGAAGCTTTCTTT
CASSKTVPNTEAFF
>TRBV7-2|many|TRBJ2-2|.
TGTGCCAGCAGCTCATCCCGCCAGCGGAGTTACACCGGGGAGCTGTTTTTT
CASSSSRQRSYTGELFF
>TRBV28|few|TRBJ1-5|TRBD1
TGTGCCAGCAGTTTCGGACAGGGTAGCAATCAGCCCCAGCATTTT
CASSFGQGSNQPQHF
>TRBV4-3|few|TRBJ2-7|.
TGCGCCAGCAGCCAGGCTAAACTGGGGGGTTACGAGCAGTACTTC
CASSQAKLGGYEQYF
>TRBV12-5|.|TRBJ2-4|TRBD1
TGTGCTAGTGGCCCCGGACAGGGACTAGCCAAAAACATTCAGTACTTC
CASGPGQGLAKNIQYF
>TRBV10-3|few|TRBJ2-1|.
TGTGCCATCAGTTTGGGAGGCTCCTACAATGAGCAGTTCTTC
CAISLGGSYNEQFF
>TRBV7-9|.|TRBJ2-2|TRBD1
TGTGCCAGCAGCCCAACTGGACAGGGACCTACTAATTGGGAGCTGTTTTTT
CASSPTGQGPTNWELFF
>TRBV3-1|few|TRBJ1-6|TRBD1
TGTGCCAGCAGCCTAATGGACAGGGGGAATTCACCCCTCCACTTT
CASSLMDRGNSPLHF
>TRBV6-6|many|TRBJ2-7|TRBD2
TGTGCCAGCAGTTATGCGGGAGCGACCTACGAGCAGTACTTC
CASSYAGATYEQYF